This note documents a single T cell receptor beta chain sequence. Clones were read by immunoSEQ multiplex PCR, and TCRdb kept only the in-frame ones, dropping some. The sample records 55,000 to 90,000 clones, 85% to 90% being singletons. This specimen belongs to a study of blood T cell repertoires in COVID-19. At the level of the study: Whether acute or convalescent, the COVID-19 samples came from the United States, Italy and Spain.

This CDR3 is built from 15 residues. V was clipped by 6 bases and J by 6 bases; unmatched bases: 7. Germline CDR1 is LGHDT and CDR2 is YNNKEL (reference sequence). The receptor's source is a human donor in a cohort sampled during active COVID-19. The sequenced sample was peripheral blood. The V and J genes are TRBV3-1 (or the pseudogene TRBV3-2) and TRBJ2-3; 12 nucleotides match TRBD2. The chain's CDR3 is CASSPTSGRGDTQYF. CDR3 nucleotide sequence: TGTGCCAGCAGTCCGACTAGCGGGAGAGGTGATACGCAGTATTTT.